Below, 23 T cell receptor beta chains from the same sample are listed, as sequenced in a study of blood T cells in healthy people across ages. Together with a sample-barcoded 5' primer, a J-beta primer mix was included in a second PCR lasting roughly 6 to 12 cycles. TCRdb independently ran MiXCR on the 5' RACE reads; one entry per CDR3 protein. The data show about 970,000 distinct CDR3 sequences, approximately 50% seen once. The sample was blood. Receptors were obtained from a woman in her fifties or sixties in good health.

This chain connects TRBV27 to TRBJ2-7; 8 bases are a match to TRBD2. The V gene end was trimmed by 5 bases and the J gene end by 2 bases; junction bases not matched to a gene: 11. The CDR3 length is 16 residues. Germline assignment: CDR1 MNHEY and CDR2 SMNVEV (reference sequence). The CDR3 DNA is TGTGCCAGCAGTGGACAACTAGCGGAGCGGCCCTACGAGCAGTACTTC. The encoded protein is CASSGQLAERPYEQYF.

This clonotype showed up just a few times. The chain couples TRBV7-6 to TRBJ2-5; a possible D gene is TRBD1 (5 bases). V was pared by 5 bases and J by 5 bases, with 18 bases between. CDR3 length: 15 residues. Germline CDR1 SGHVS, CDR2 FNYEAQ. CDR3 nucleotide sequence: TGTGCCAGCAGCCATCCCCCAGGGATGGGGGAGACCCAGTACTTC. This translates into CASSHPPGMGETQYF.

The CDR3 region is CASSFYRDTEAFF. CDR3 in DNA: TGTGCCAGCAGCTTTTACAGGGACACTGAAGCTTTCTTT. The chain uses TRBV7-2 and TRBJ1-1, with TRBD1 as a possible D gene (6 bases). Germline V CDR1 and CDR2: SGHTA, FQGNSA. The ends were cut back, 3 bases at V and 3 bases at J, with 8 bases in the middle. The CDR3 extends over 13 amino acids.

This clonotype was found a few times. The V call is TRBV12-3 or TRBV12-4, the J call TRBJ2-3, with D perhaps assigned TRBD1 or TRBD2 (5 bases each). V lost 8 bases, J lost 2 bases, and 14 bases lay in between. This CDR3 contains 14 residues. In DNA, the CDR3 is TGTGCCAGCCGTAAAGCCGGGGCCACAGATACGCAGTATTTT. Its translation: CASRKAGATDTQYF.

V and J are TRBV6-6 and TRBJ2-5; 9 bases agree with TRBD1. V was clipped by 7 bases and J by 2 bases; unmatched bases: 5. The V gene's germline CDR1 is MNHNY and CDR2 SVGAGI (reference sequence). CDR3 length equals 14 residues. The CDR3 DNA sequence: TGTGCCAGCAAGCGGACAGGGGATCAAGAGACCCAGTACTTC. This gives the protein CASKRTGDQETQYF.

This chain connects TRBV7-2 to TRBJ2-7, with D possibly TRBD1 on 7 matching bases. This CDR3 has 15 amino acids. Germline V lookup: CDR1 SGHTA, CDR2 FQGNSA. V lost 5 bases and J lost 3, with 17 bases in between. CDR3 residues: CASSPQGGRDYEQYF. The CDR3 DNA reads as TGTGCCAGCAGCCCCCAGGGGGGTAGGGACTACGAGCAGTACTTC.

The genes are TRBV12-3 or TRBV12-4 and TRBJ1-2; the D is unclear. The CDR3 has 13 residues. Trimming left V 6 bases short and J 7 bases short, with 15 bases between. The CDR3 DNA reads as TGTGCCAGCAGCCCCAAAGGGCGGGTTGGCTACACCTTC. Its protein is CASSPKGRVGYTF.

This clonotype was seen more than once but under ten times. The chain has TRBV6-5 and TRBJ1-6, with D uncertain. The germline gives CDR1 MNHEY, CDR2 SVGAGI. CDR3 length: 14 amino acids. The V and J ends lost 4 bases and 13 bases respectively, with 17 bases between them. The CDR3 protein is CASSSNIGSSPLHF. CDR3 sequence (DNA): TGTGCCAGCAGTTCCAATATTGGCTCTTCGCCCCTCCACTTT.

As for this clonotype: It is unclear where the CDR3 begins or ends on the DNA, so no DNA is shown, and the CDR3 is as TCRdb lists it. V and J are TRBV29-1 and TRBJ2-7; the D segment call TRBD1 is taken from the table without a DNA check. Germline CDR1 SQVTM, CDR2 ANQGSEA. Termini included, the CDR3 measures 12 amino acids. This chain's CDR3 is CSVGQGAGERYF.

The chain has TRBV21-1 and TRBJ2-3; TRBD1, the table's D call, lacks a check against the DNA. TRBV21-1 is assigned pseudogene status. The CDR3 covers 21 residues. In DNA form, the CDR3 reads TGTGCCAGCAGCAAAGGGGTCGCGGAGCCATCTAGGGGGGCTAGCACAGATACGCAGTATTTT. Its protein product is CASSKGVAEPSRGASTDTQYF.

The V gene is TRBV30, the J gene TRBJ2-1, with no clear D. The CDR3 spans 12 residues. Between the trimmed V and J ends, which lost 0 bases and 10 bases, there was a span of 10 bases. CDR1 is GTSNPN, CDR2 SVGIG, per germline (reference sequence). CDR3 sequence reads: CAWSVPAGEQFF. The CDR3 nucleotides are TGTGCCTGGAGTGTACCGGCCGGGGAGCAGTTCTTC. Based on the CDR3 plus reference TRBV30 and TRBJ2-1, the full variable domain is SQTIHQWPATLVQPVGSPLSLECTVEGTSNPNLYWYRQAAGRGLQLLFYSVGIGQISSEVPQNLSASRPQDRQFILSSKKLLLSDSGFYLCAWSVPAGEQFFGPGTRLTVL.

The chain uses TRBV7-2 and TRBJ1-5; 9 bases match TRBD1. V was clipped by 4 bases and J by 3 bases; unmatched bases: 13. Germline V gene sequence: CDR1 SGHTA, CDR2 FQGNSA. The CDR3 extends over 18 amino acids. This CDR3 is CASSSLRSGTGPNQPQHF. For the CDR3, the DNA is TGTGCCAGCAGCTCCCTACGGTCCGGGACAGGGCCCAATCAGCCCCAGCATTTT.

The chain carries TRBV18 and TRBJ2-5, with 9 bases lining up with TRBD1. Germline CDR1 and CDR2: KGHSH and LQKENI. With V trimmed by 8 bases and J by 1 base, 8 bases remained unmatched. The CDR3 is 15 amino acids. The CDR3 loop is CASTRQGGPQETQYF. The CDR3 region has the DNA TGTGCCAGCACCCGACAGGGGGGCCCCCAAGAGACCCAGTACTTC.

The V gene is TRBV7-2, the J gene TRBJ2-3, with a weak D call TRBD1 (5 bases). V was clipped by 4 bases and J by 6 bases, with 17 bases between them. Germline V gene sequence: CDR1 SGHTA, CDR2 FQGNSA. CDR3 length equals 15 residues. CDR3 nucleotide sequence: TGTGCCAGCAGCTCTGACTCCCAGGGTGCGGATACGCAGTATTTT. Translating it yields CASSSDSQGADTQYF.

This chain links TRBV6-2 or TRBV6-3 with TRBJ2-7; 7 nucleotides line up with TRBD1. Germline values: CDR1 MNHEY, CDR2 SVGEGT. The V gene end was trimmed by 2 bases and the J gene end by 2 bases; junction bases not matched to a gene: 9. The CDR3 has 16 amino acids. CDR3 in DNA: TGTGCCAGCAGTTACCAATCCGGGACAGTAGCCTACGAGCAGTACTTC. Translation: CASSYQSGTVAYEQYF.

The chain carries TRBV28 and TRBJ2-4; no clear D gene. This CDR3 is built from 17 residues. V was trimmed by 3 bases and J by 13 bases, leaving 28 bases between them. Looked up from germline, CDR1 is MDHEN and CDR2 is SYDVKM. The CDR3 bases are TGTGCCAGCAGTTTTGGGCACCACCTGAGGAACCAAGAAGTGCAGTACTTC. As protein: CASSFGHHLRNQEVQYF. The whole variable domain, filled in from reference TRBV28 and TRBJ2-4, reads DVKVTQSSRYLVKRTGEKVFLECVQDMDHENMFWYRQDPGLGLRLIYFSYDVKMKEKGDIPEGYSVSREKKERFSLILESASTNQTSMYLCASSFGHHLRNQEVQYFGAGTRLSVL.

This sequence joins TRBV7-2 and TRBJ2-1; the match to TRBD2 covers 7 bases. The V and J ends lost 1 base and 2 bases, in that order; junction bases with no gene match: 2. This CDR3 comprises 15 residues. In germline, CDR1 is SGHTA, CDR2 FQGNSA. In DNA form, the CDR3 reads TGTGCCAGCAGCTTAGGGGAGGGACCCTACAATGAGCAGTTCTTC. It specifies CASSLGEGPYNEQFF. Variable domain in full (rest from reference TRBV7-2 and TRBJ2-1): GAGVSQSPSNKVTEKGKDVELRCDPISGHTALYWYRQSLGQGLEFLIYFQGNSAPDKSGLPSDRFSAERTGGSVSTLTIQRTQQEDSAVYLCASSLGEGPYNEQFFGPGTRLTVL.

The J gene is TRBJ1-3, the V gene TRBV7-2; tentative D call: TRBD1 (6 bases). Germline values: CDR1 SGHTA, CDR2 FQGNSA. The CDR3 length is 17 residues. V was trimmed by 4 bases and J by 1 base, leaving 17 bases between them. The CDR3 loop reads CASSSRGLTASGNTIYF. The DNA for the CDR3 is TGTGCCAGCAGCTCCAGGGGCCTCACCGCATCTGGAAACACCATATATTTT.

This clonotype was counted once. One end of the junction fails to match germline, which may point to a read error. This chain uses TRBV20-1 with TRBJ2-1; a weak D match, TRBD1 (5 bases). Germline V gives CDR1 DFQATT, CDR2 SNEGSKA (reference sequence). This CDR3 is 15 amino acids long. The CDR3 reads CSAKPQGLYYDEQFF. Here the CDR3 DNA reads TGCAGTGCTAAACCCCAGGGTTTGTACTACGATGAGCAGTTCTTC.

This clonotype has at least ten counts. The V gene is TRBV12-3 or TRBV12-4, the J gene TRBJ1-5; no definite D call. V lost 5 bases, J lost 4 bases, and 9 bases lay in between. CDR3 length: 13 amino acids. The CDR3 spells CASSPDRNQPQHF. As DNA, the CDR3 is TGTGCCAGCAGTCCCGATCGGAATCAGCCCCAGCATTTT.

This clonotype appeared many times. V and J are TRBV12-3 or TRBV12-4 and TRBJ2-4, with 8 bases matching TRBD1. With V trimmed by 1 base and J by 8 bases, 4 bases remained unmatched. This CDR3 spans 14 amino acids. DNA of the CDR3: TGTGCCAGCAGTTTAGACGACAGGGGACACATTCAGTACTTC. Translated, it gives CASSLDDRGHIQYF.

This clonotype showed up just a few times. The V gene is TRBV7-2, the J gene TRBJ2-7, with 8 nucleotides matching TRBD2. The germline V gene has CDR1 SGHTA and CDR2 FQGNSA. The CDR3 spans 16 residues. Trimming removed 5 bases from V and 4 bases from J; junction bases left unmatched: 13. The CDR3 is CASSRRGSGTGYEQYF. CDR3 sequence (DNA): TGTGCCAGCAGCCGACGGGGTAGCGGGACTGGTTACGAGCAGTACTTC.

Notes on this clonotype: Germline is not matched at one junction end, which may reflect a read error. The chain employs TRBV28 and TRBJ2-3; 9 positions agree with TRBD2. The CDR3 extends over 15 amino acids. Germline V lookup: CDR1 MDHEN, CDR2 SYDVKM. As DNA, the CDR3 is TGTGCCAGTAGTTTTCCGGGACTAGCTATGAATACGCAGTATTTT. It translates to CASSFPGLAMNTQYF.